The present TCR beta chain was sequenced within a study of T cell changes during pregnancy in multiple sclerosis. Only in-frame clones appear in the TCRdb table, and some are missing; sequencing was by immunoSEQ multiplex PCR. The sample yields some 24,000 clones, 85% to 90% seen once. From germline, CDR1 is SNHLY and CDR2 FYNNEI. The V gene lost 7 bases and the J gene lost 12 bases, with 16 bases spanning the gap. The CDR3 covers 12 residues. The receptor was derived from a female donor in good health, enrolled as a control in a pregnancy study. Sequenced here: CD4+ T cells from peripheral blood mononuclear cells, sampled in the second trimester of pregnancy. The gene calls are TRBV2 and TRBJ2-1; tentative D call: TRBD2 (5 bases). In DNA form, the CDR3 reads TGTGCCAGCAAAGTGGCAAGTGGAGGGCAGTTCTTC. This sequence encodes CASKVASGGQFF.